Following are 14 T cell receptor beta chains from one sample sequenced in a study of blood T cell repertoires in COVID-19. The repertoire was sequenced with immunoSEQ multiplex PCR; TCRdb's copy has only in-frame clones and lacks some. The sample lists more than 85,000 clones, approximately 90% occurring once. Sequenced material: peripheral blood. Source of these receptors: a human donor with COVID-19, enrolled during active disease. The donor label of this sample is uncertain.

The chain is built from TRBV24-1 and TRBJ2-5; 8 bases agree with TRBD1. Germline V gene data show CDR1 as KGHDR and CDR2 as SFDVKD. J gave up 1 base and V 7 bases, and 13 bases lay outside the gene matches. The length of the CDR3 is 17 residues. The CDR3 sequence is CATSPSPGQESQETQYF. The CDR3 DNA sequence: TGTGCCACCAGCCCCTCACCGGGACAGGAGAGCCAAGAGACCCAGTACTTC.

The CDR3 is CASSERGPIKEPQHF. The CDR3 nucleotides are TGTGCCAGCAGTGAACGAGGCCCGATAAAGGAGCCCCAGCATTTT. The chain couples TRBV2 to TRBJ1-5; no reliable D call. V was pared by 2 bases and J by 8 bases, with 16 bases between. Germline lookup yields CDR1 SNHLY and CDR2 FYNNEI. The CDR3 has 15 amino acids.

In this sample, this clone turned up once. This chain joins TRBV5-5 and TRBJ2-2, with TRBD1 as a possible D gene (5 bases). This CDR3 region has 16 residues. Trimming cost V 4 bases and J 0 bases, with 13 bases left between them. CDR1 and CDR2 (germline): SGHKS, YYEKEE (reference sequence). The CDR3 DNA is TGTGCCAGCAGCCCCCAATCGACAGCGAACACCGGGGAGCTGTTTTTT. Its protein is CASSPQSTANTGELFF.

CDR3 region: CASSQGYPNYGYTF. The CDR3 DNA reads as TGTGCCAGCAGCCAGGGTTACCCAAACTATGGCTACACCTTC. The V call is TRBV6-6, the J call TRBJ1-2; TRBD1 is a possible D gene (5 bases). The germline CDR1 and CDR2 sequences are MNHNY and SVGAGI (reference sequence). Trimming shortened V by 6 bases and J by 2 bases, and 13 bases separated the two germline ends. The CDR3 loop spans 14 amino acids.

The chain carries TRBV7-9 and TRBJ2-2; possibly TRBD2 for D (6 bases). Germline values: CDR1 SEHNR, CDR2 FQNEAQ (reference sequence). Trimming took off 0 bases at V and 7 bases at J, with 9 bases between the two ends. The CDR3 length is 14 residues. The CDR3 sequence: CASSLAGGNGELFF. The DNA of the CDR3 is TGTGCCAGCAGCTTAGCGGGGGGAAACGGGGAGCTGTTTTTT.

The rearrangement uses TRBV4-1 and TRBJ2-5, with D possibly being TRBD2 (6 bases). CDR3 size: 14 residues. The ends were cut back, 6 bases at V and 2 bases at J, with 13 bases in the middle. Germline V gene lookup returns CDR1 MGHRA and CDR2 YSYEKL. The DNA of the CDR3 is TGCGCCAGCAGACGCGTGGGGGGACAAGAGACCCAGTACTTC. It encodes CASRRVGGQETQYF.

This sequence joins TRBV11-3 and TRBJ2-3; TRBD2 matches 7 bases. Germline assignment: CDR1 SGHNT and CDR2 YENEEA. The CDR3 is made up of 15 amino acids. Germline trimming cut 5 bases from V and 0 bases from J; bases unmatched to any gene: 5. CDR3 sequence: CASSRRRGSTDTQYF. The CDR3 DNA reads as TGTGCCAGCAGCAGACGGCGGGGGAGCACAGATACGCAGTATTTT.

This chain uses TRBV6-4 with TRBJ2-2; D ambiguous. Germline CDR1 reads MRHNA; CDR2 reads SNTAGT. Trimming left V 3 bases short and J 2 bases short, with 4 bases between. There are 13 residues in the CDR3. DNA for the CDR3: TGTGCCAGCAGTGAGACTAACACCGGGGAGCTGTTTTTT. Its translation is CASSETNTGELFF.

The chain employs TRBV28 and TRBJ1-4, with D tentatively TRBD1 (5 bases). Trimming stripped 5 bases from V and 15 bases from J, with 13 bases between. The CDR3 contains 11 residues. The V gene's germline CDR1 is MDHEN and CDR2 SYDVKM. In nucleotides, the CDR3 is TGTGCCAGCAGTGCAGAGACAGTTTTGTTTTTT. It yields the protein CASSAETVLFF.

V gene TRBV6-6 combines with J gene TRBJ2-7; D gene uncertain. V was pared by 2 bases and J by 5 bases, with 10 bases between. The CDR3 contains 13 residues. Per the germline V gene, CDR1 is MNHNY and CDR2 is SVGAGI (reference sequence). CDR3 in amino acids: CASSYGQVNEQYF. The DNA for the CDR3 is TGTGCCAGCAGTTACGGGCAGGTGAACGAGCAGTACTTC.

This clone has just one count. The chain links TRBV3-1 (or the pseudogene TRBV3-2) to TRBJ2-5, with D possibly being TRBD1 (6 bases). Trimming pared 4 bases from V and 5 bases from J, leaving 14 bases between. CDR1 LGHDT and CDR2 YNNKEL come from the germline V gene (reference sequence). The CDR3 sequence is 14 residues long. As DNA, the CDR3 is TGTGCCAGCAGCCCCCATTCAGGGGAGGAGACCCAGTACTTC. It encodes CASSPHSGEETQYF.

The chain is built from TRBV7-3 and TRBJ2-2; 8 bases are a match to TRBD1. This CDR3 is built from 16 residues. The J segment lost 5 bases and the V segment lost 2 bases, leaving 7 bases of the junction unmatched. Germline V CDR1 and CDR2: SGHTA, FQGTGA. CDR3 loop: CASSLSQGARTGELFF. For the CDR3, the DNA is TGTGCCAGCAGCTTATCCCAGGGGGCGAGGACCGGGGAGCTGTTTTTT.

J is TRBJ1-1 and V is TRBV7-3, with D uncertain. V was trimmed by 1 base and J by 5 bases, leaving 8 bases between them. Germline-derived CDR1 and CDR2 are SGHTA and FQGTGA. The CDR3 has 13 amino acids. The CDR3 here is CASSLKQITEAFF. CDR3 nucleotide sequence: TGTGCCAGCAGCTTAAAACAGATAACTGAAGCTTTCTTT.

This chain uses TRBV5-4 with TRBJ2-4, with TRBD2 matching over 13 bases. The trim removed 5 bases at V and 5 bases at J, leaving 7 bases unmatched. The germline V gene has CDR1 SGHNT and CDR2 YYREEE (reference sequence). This CDR3 has 16 residues. For the CDR3, the DNA is TGTGCCAGCAGACCCACTAGCGGGGGGGCCGAAAACATTCAGTACTTC. The encoded protein is CASRPTSGGAENIQYF.